This T cell receptor (beta chain) stems from a study of T cells in women clearing cervical HPV infection. Study-level points and caveats: CIN3+ cases had significantly higher TCR repertoire richness than controls, but evenness did not differ.

Some clones are missing from TCRdb's copy, which holds only in-frame ones; the method was immunoSEQ multiplex PCR. Its listing shows 30,000 to 45,000 clones. CDR1 and CDR2 (germline): GTSNPN, SVGIG (reference sequence). Trimming took 5 bases from V and 5 from J, leaving 18 bases between them. The CDR3 is made up of 15 amino acids. To note about this clone: The antigen is unknown. The observed sequence ends 3 residues before the CDR3 terminus, with the missing tail filled in from the germline J gene.

The receptor was derived from a woman aged 18-70 years with a cervical HPV16 infection that either progressed to CIN3+ or cleared (not recorded which). Sample: blood buffy coat. This chain connects TRBV30 to TRBJ2-2, with D possibly matching TRBD2 (5 bases). CDR3 residues: CAWGFLRAKTGELFF. The covered CDR3 bases are TGTGCCTGGGGTTTTTTGAGGGCTAAGACCGGGGAG.